These 28 T cell receptor beta chains came from one sample sequenced in a study of shared clonotypes between healthy human individuals. TCRdb's copy holds only in-frame clones and misses some; the assay was immunoSEQ multiplex PCR. The repertoire consists of 2 million to 2.5 million clones, with 80% to 95% occurring once and the leading ten covering roughly 0.36%. The sequencing input was naive CD4+ T cells from PBMCs. Subset here: CD45RA+ positively selected. Receptors were obtained from a man aged 18 to 29 in good health. Some clones in this sample may be carry-over from other donors' samples.

This clone was observed a single time. Other nucleotide sequences in the sample specify the same CDR3. The chain recombines TRBV5-1 with TRBJ2-7, with TRBD1 matching 7 bases. This CDR3 comprises 13 residues. CDR1 is SGHRS and CDR2 is YFSETQ in the germline V gene. The V segment lost 4 bases and the J segment 3 bases; nucleotides outside the gene matches: 4. The chain's CDR3 is CASSPRQGYEQYF. The CDR3 DNA sequence: TGCGCCAGCAGCCCACGACAGGGCTACGAGCAGTACTTC.

Here the CDR3 reads CASSLAQGFEKLFF. The CDR3 coding sequence is TGTGCCAGCAGCCTCGCCCAGGGTTTTGAAAAACTGTTTTTT. The chain has TRBV25-1 and TRBJ1-4; possible D gene TRBD1, 5 bases. Germline lookup yields CDR1 MGHDK and CDR2 SYGVNS. Trimming cost V 6 bases and J 7 bases, with 15 bases left between them. The CDR3 is 14 amino acids.

This clone came up a few times. The rearrangement links TRBV10-3 to TRBJ1-2, with TRBD1 identical over 8 bases. The CDR3 is made up of 13 amino acids. The germline gives CDR1 ENHRY, CDR2 SYGVKD. The V segment lost 6 bases and the J segment 6 bases; nucleotides outside the gene matches: 6. CDR3 DNA: TGTGCCATCAGCCCGAACAGGGGGAATGGCTACACCTTC. Its translation is CAISPNRGNGYTF.

V is TRBV7-2 and J is TRBJ1-1; D ambiguous. V was shortened by 3 bases and J by 4 bases, with 9 bases between the two germline ends. Per the germline V gene, CDR1 is SGHTA and CDR2 is FQGNSA. CDR3 length: 13 residues. CDR3 protein: CASSFREITEAFF. CDR3 in DNA: TGTGCCAGCAGCTTTAGGGAAATCACTGAAGCTTTCTTT. The whole variable domain, remainder taken from reference TRBV7-2 and TRBJ1-1, is GAGVSQSPSNKVTEKGKDVELRCDPISGHTALYWYRQSLGQGLEFLIYFQGNSAPDKSGLPSDRFSAERTGGSVSTLTIQRTQQEDSAVYLCASSFREITEAFFGQGTRLTVV.

V and J are TRBV14 and TRBJ2-7, with a tentative D call TRBD2 (6 bases). Germline V gives CDR1 SGHDN, CDR2 FVKESK. The CDR3 has 15 amino acids. V was cut by 1 base and J by 7 bases, with 17 bases left in between. CDR3 nucleotide sequence: TGTGCCAGCAGCCAAGGGAGGACCCGGGCGGGGGAGCAGTACTTC. This sequence encodes CASSQGRTRAGEQYF.

CDR3 DNA: TGTGCCAGCAGCTTCGGGGAGAACACCGGGGAGCTGTTTTTT. It yields the protein CASSFGENTGELFF. The chain couples TRBV5-8 to TRBJ2-2, with TRBD2 as a possible D gene (5 bases). The CDR3 runs to 14 residues. Germline V lookup: CDR1 SGHTS, CDR2 YDEGEE. The V gene lost 2 bases and the J gene lost 1 base, with 6 bases spanning the gap. Based on the CDR3 plus reference TRBV5-8 and TRBJ2-2, the full variable domain is EAGVTQSPTHLIKTRGQQATLRCSPISGHTSVYWYQQALGLGLQFLLWYDEGEERNRGNFPPRFSGRQFPNYSSELNVNALELEDSALYLCASSFGENTGELFFGEGSRLTVL.

The chain recombines TRBV4-3 with TRBJ2-4; 7 bases align to TRBD1. The CDR3 runs 13 residues. V shed 0 bases and J 11 bases; nucleotides not matched to a gene: 4. Per the germline V gene, CDR1 is LGHNA and CDR2 is YSLEER. CDR3 amino acids: CASSQEGQRVQYF. The CDR3 bases are TGCGCCAGCAGCCAAGAGGGACAGCGAGTTCAGTACTTC.

This chain connects TRBV9 to TRBJ2-1, with D maybe TRBD2 (6 bases). This CDR3 spans 14 amino acids. CDR1 is SGDLS and CDR2 is YYNGEE in the germline V gene. Trimming shortened V by 0 bases and J by 7 bases, and 11 bases separated the two germline ends. This CDR3 reads CASSVASVLNEQFF. The CDR3 region has the DNA TGTGCCAGCAGCGTAGCTAGCGTGCTAAATGAGCAGTTCTTC.

This clone appeared a single time. The chain employs TRBV19 and TRBJ1-5, with D possibly TRBD1 on 6 matching bases. This CDR3 region has 13 residues. Trimming cost V 7 bases and J 5 bases, with 12 bases left between them. CDR1 is LNHDA, CDR2 SQIVND, per germline (reference sequence). The CDR3 bases are TGTGCCAGTAACGGGGCAGGGGATCAGCCCCAGCATTTT. This codes for CASNGAGDQPQHF.

This chain joins TRBV19 and TRBJ1-5, with TRBD1 as a possible D gene (5 bases). Looked up from germline, CDR1 is LNHDA and CDR2 is SQIVND (reference sequence). This CDR3 spans 14 amino acids. Trimming took 6 bases from V and 6 from J, leaving 15 bases between them. CDR3 nucleotides: TGTGCCAGTAGAAACCCAGGGAACGCTCAGCCCCAGCATTTT. It encodes CASRNPGNAQPQHF.

V gene TRBV28 combines with J gene TRBJ1-1, with D unclear. Germline-derived CDR1 and CDR2 are MDHEN and SYDVKM. The CDR3 has 15 residues. V was cut by 3 bases and J by 4 bases, with 15 bases left in between. The CDR3 here is CASSLDVRGTTEAFF. Written as DNA, the CDR3 is TGTGCCAGCAGTTTGGACGTCCGGGGAACCACTGAAGCTTTCTTT. The full variable domain, with the rest looked up from reference TRBV28 and TRBJ1-1, is DVKVTQSSRYLVKRTGEKVFLECVQDMDHENMFWYRQDPGLGLRLIYFSYDVKMKEKGDIPEGYSVSREKKERFSLILESASTNQTSMYLCASSLDVRGTTEAFFGQGTRLTVV.

The genes are TRBV4-3 and TRBJ1-4; D gene unclear. The CDR3 extends over 16 amino acids. Trimming left V 5 bases short and J 8 bases short, with 21 bases between. CDR1 LGHNA and CDR2 YSLEER come from the germline V gene. The CDR3 DNA reads as TGCGCCAGCAGCAGCCCCGTTGGAGGGCTTGGGGAAAAACTGTTTTTT. This encodes CASSSPVGGLGEKLFF.

V and J are TRBV15 and TRBJ2-2; TRBD2 agrees at 8 bases. The CDR3 spans 15 residues. With 3 bases clipped from V and 9 bases from J, the junction kept 9 bases outside the gene matches. CDR1 is LNHNV, CDR2 YYDKDF, per germline (reference sequence). Here the CDR3 reads CATSRDMVSGRELFF. The DNA of the CDR3 is TGTGCCACCAGCAGGGACATGGTTAGCGGGAGGGAGCTGTTTTTT.

V and J are TRBV27 and TRBJ2-5; D gene uncertain. The germline gives CDR1 MNHEY, CDR2 SMNVEV (reference sequence). Trimming pared 0 bases from V and 0 bases from J, leaving 8 bases between. This CDR3 contains 15 residues. CDR3 sequence reads: CASSLSARYQETQYF. DNA for the CDR3: TGTGCCAGCAGTTTATCTGCCCGGTACCAAGAGACCCAGTACTTC.

This clone was detected only a few times. The V and J genes are TRBV4-1 and TRBJ1-5; no clear D gene. Germline CDR1 MGHRA, CDR2 YSYEKL. The CDR3 loop spans 16 amino acids. Trimming took off 0 bases at V and 1 base at J, with 10 bases between the two ends. CDR3 sequence: CASSQEFVDSNQPQHF. CDR3 coding DNA: TGCGCCAGCAGCCAAGAGTTCGTGGACAGCAATCAGCCCCAGCATTTT.

The chain employs TRBV28 and TRBJ2-1; no clear D. CDR1 MDHEN and CDR2 SYDVKM come from the germline V gene. Trimming cost V 3 bases and J 7 bases, with 4 bases left between them. This CDR3 contains 11 residues. CDR3 amino acids: CASSFENEQFF. The CDR3 DNA is TGTGCCAGCAGTTTCGAGAATGAGCAGTTCTTC.

This clone is a singleton in its sample. J is TRBJ2-1 and V is TRBV7-2, with TRBD1 matching over 8 bases. The CDR3 is 15 amino acids. With V trimmed by 3 bases and J by 0 bases, 1 base remained unmatched. Looked up from germline, CDR1 is SGHTA and CDR2 is FQGNSA. The CDR3 region is CASSFTGGSYNEQFF. The CDR3 DNA is TGTGCCAGCAGCTTCACAGGGGGCTCCTACAATGAGCAGTTCTTC.

This clone is a singleton in its sample. This chain links TRBV7-3 with TRBJ2-7; 11 bases are a match to TRBD2. The V segment lost 5 bases and the J segment 6 bases; nucleotides outside the gene matches: 6. Germline V CDR1 and CDR2: SGHTA, FQGTGA. CDR3 size: 14 residues. CDR3 residues: CASSARLAGLEQYF. Written as DNA, the CDR3 is TGTGCCAGCAGCGCCCGACTAGCGGGACTCGAGCAGTACTTC.

The chain joins TRBV28 to TRBJ2-1; D ambiguous. From germline, CDR1 is MDHEN and CDR2 SYDVKM. Between the trimmed V and J ends, which lost 7 bases and 10 bases, there was a span of 20 bases. The CDR3 consists of 14 residues. The CDR3 bases are TGTGCCAGCACCCTATCAGCTGGGTCATGGGAGCAGTTCTTC. This sequence encodes CASTLSAGSWEQFF.

This chain connects TRBV5-1 to TRBJ2-5, with D maybe TRBD2 (5 bases). The V gene lost 0 bases and the J gene lost 1 base, with 19 bases spanning the gap. The CDR3 loop spans 18 amino acids. The germline CDR1 and CDR2 sequences are SGHRS and YFSETQ. Here the CDR3 reads CASSLAGSLRGPQETQYF. The CDR3 nucleotides are TGCGCCAGCAGCTTGGCAGGCTCCTTGAGAGGGCCCCAAGAGACCCAGTACTTC.

This chain uses TRBV5-6 with TRBJ2-3, with D perhaps TRBD1 or TRBD2 (5 bases each). V shed 5 bases and J shed 4 bases, with 14 bases lying between them. This CDR3 comprises 14 residues. Germline V lookup: CDR1 SGHDT, CDR2 YYEEEE. This chain's CDR3 is CASRVRGSSDTQYF. The CDR3 DNA sequence: TGTGCCAGCAGAGTGAGGGGCAGTTCAGATACGCAGTATTTT.

J is TRBJ1-2 and V is TRBV28; 9 bases are shared with TRBD1. The CDR3 contains 15 residues. Germline V gene data show CDR1 as MDHEN and CDR2 as SYDVKM. J was trimmed by 4 bases and V by 6 bases; bases with no gene match: 9. For the CDR3, the DNA is TGTGCCAGCAGAGCTTCACAGGGGGCAGGCTATGGCTACACCTTC. Translation: CASRASQGAGYGYTF.

This clone has only one observation. In DNA, the CDR3 is TGTGCCAGTAGGACGACAGGGGCGAGGGGGGCCGAGCAGTACTTC. Translated: CASRTTGARGAEQYF. V gene TRBV19 combines with J gene TRBJ2-7; TRBD1 matches at 8 bases. The V segment lost 6 bases and the J segment 6 bases; nucleotides outside the gene matches: 13. Germline loops: CDR1 LNHDA, CDR2 SQIVND (reference sequence). This CDR3 region has 15 residues.

The chain employs TRBV9 and TRBJ2-1; D could derive from TRBD1 or TRBD2 (5 bases each). V lost 1 base to trimming and J lost 4 bases, with 21 bases between them. The CDR3 spans 18 residues. Germline assignment: CDR1 SGDLS and CDR2 YYNGEE. CDR3 DNA: TGTGCCAGCAGCGTACAACTAGGGGTAGGGGTGGGATACAATGAGCAGTTCTTC. Its protein is CASSVQLGVGVGYNEQFF. The entire variable domain, with the rest obtained from reference TRBV9 and TRBJ2-1, is as follows: DSGVTQTPKHLITATGQRVTLRCSPRSGDLSVYWYQQSLDQGLQFLIQYYNGEERAKGNILERFSAQQFPDLHSELNLSSLELGDSALYFCASSVQLGVGVGYNEQFFGPGTRLTVL.

About this clone: The same CDR3 arises from other DNA sequences in this sample as well. The gene calls are TRBV18 and TRBJ2-3; no firm D call. Germline CDR1 KGHSH, CDR2 LQKENI. V lost 6 bases, J lost 2 bases, and 12 bases lay in between. This CDR3 is built from 14 residues. The DNA for the CDR3 is TGTGCCAGCTCCCCGTCAGCTTCCACAGATACGCAGTATTTT. It specifies CASSPSASTDTQYF.

The V and J genes are TRBV28 and TRBJ2-7; D uncertain. Germline V gene sequence: CDR1 MDHEN, CDR2 SYDVKM. CDR3 size: 16 residues. Between the trimmed V and J ends, which lost 5 bases and 6 bases, there was a span of 23 bases. Here the CDR3 DNA reads TGTGCCAGCAGTCCCTCTTGGGCGACAAACAAAATCGAGCAGTACTTC. This sequence encodes CASSPSWATNKIEQYF.

V gene TRBV19 combines with J gene TRBJ2-1; 13 bases fit TRBD2. Trimming removed 3 bases from V and 0 bases from J; junction bases left unmatched: 11. The CDR3 runs 20 residues. The V gene's germline CDR1 is LNHDA and CDR2 SQIVND (reference sequence). CDR3 loop: CASSIRGLAGSISSYNEQFF. CDR3 sequence (DNA): TGTGCCAGTAGTATCAGGGGACTAGCGGGGTCGATAAGCTCCTACAATGAGCAGTTCTTC.

A note on this clone: Other DNA sequences in the sample encode the same CDR3. The chain uses TRBV18 and TRBJ2-7; 7 bases match TRBD2. The CDR3 is 15 residues long. The V segment lost 3 bases and the J segment 1 base; nucleotides outside the gene matches: 6. Per germline, CDR1 KGHSH and CDR2 LQKENI. Here the CDR3 reads CASSPPAGGSYEQYF. DNA for the CDR3: TGTGCCAGCTCACCCCCGGCCGGGGGGTCCTACGAGCAGTACTTC. The variable domain in full, with the rest retrieved from reference TRBV18 and TRBJ2-7, is NAGVMQNPRHLVRRRGQEARLRCSPMKGHSHVYWYRQLPEEGLKFMVYLQKENIIDESGMPKERFSAEFPKEGPSILRIQQVVRGDSAAYFCASSPPAGGSYEQYFGPGTRLTVT.